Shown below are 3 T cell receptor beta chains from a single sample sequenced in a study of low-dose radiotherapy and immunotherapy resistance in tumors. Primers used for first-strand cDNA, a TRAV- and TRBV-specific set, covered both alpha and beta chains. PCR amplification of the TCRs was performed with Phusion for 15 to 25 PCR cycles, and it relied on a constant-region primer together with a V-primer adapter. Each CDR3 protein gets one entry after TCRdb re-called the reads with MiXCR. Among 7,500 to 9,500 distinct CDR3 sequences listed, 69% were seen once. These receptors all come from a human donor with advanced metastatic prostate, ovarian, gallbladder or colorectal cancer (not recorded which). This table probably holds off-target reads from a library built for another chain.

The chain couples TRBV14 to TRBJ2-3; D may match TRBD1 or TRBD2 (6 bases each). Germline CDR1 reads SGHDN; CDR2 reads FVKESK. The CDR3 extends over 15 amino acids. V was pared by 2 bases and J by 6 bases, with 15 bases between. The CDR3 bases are TGTGCCAGCAGCCAACCTCGGACGGGGGCGGATACGCAGTATTTT. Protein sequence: CASSQPRTGADTQYF.

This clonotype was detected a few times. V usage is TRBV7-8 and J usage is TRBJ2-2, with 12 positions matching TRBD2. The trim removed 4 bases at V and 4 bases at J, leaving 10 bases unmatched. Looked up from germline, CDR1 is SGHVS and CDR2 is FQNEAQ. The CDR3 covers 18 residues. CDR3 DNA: TGTGCCAGCAGCTACCCGCCTAGCGGGAGGGGTTCCACCGGGGAGCTGTTTTTT. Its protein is CASSYPPSGRGSTGELFF.

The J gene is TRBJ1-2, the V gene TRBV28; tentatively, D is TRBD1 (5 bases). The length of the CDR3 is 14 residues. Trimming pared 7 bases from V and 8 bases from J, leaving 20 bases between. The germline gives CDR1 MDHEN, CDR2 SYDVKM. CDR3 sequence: CASNQGSQVWGYTF. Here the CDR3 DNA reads TGTGCCAGCAACCAGGGCTCCCAAGTGTGGGGCTACACCTTC.